This T cell receptor (beta chain) was sequenced during a study of response to subunit inactivated influenza vaccine. TCRdb re-called the RT-PCR reads with MiXCR, one entry per CDR3 protein. The table lists more than 550,000 distinct CDR3 sequences, over 9.5% of them singletons. Of note for this clonotype: The antigen is undetermined. As the CDR3 is not closed by the conserved phenylalanine or tryptophan, this likely results from a read error.

Study results and limitations: Each seasonal flu vaccination may recruit only limited new T cells, authors suggested.

Germline V gives CDR1 SGHDT, CDR2 YYEEEE. After removal of 4 bases from V and 12 bases from J, the junction contained 11 bases not matched to a gene. There are 14 residues in the CDR3. Specimen: PBMCs from blood, collected on the day of vaccination. The chain carries TRBV5-6 and TRBJ1-4; 8 positions match TRBD1. The clonotype was recovered from a man aged 45-65 years who received an inactivated influenza vaccine. The DNA for the CDR3 is TGTGCCAGCAGCCTATGGACAGGGATCGGGGAACTGTTTTGT. Residues: CASSLWTGIGELFC.